One sample yielded the 13 T cell receptor beta chains listed below, sequenced in a study of cytomegalovirus exposure and HLA in healthy donors (dated by TCRdb to 2015 to 2018). Receptor amplification or capture employed the immunoSEQ multiplex PCR assay. The multiplex PCR relied on a mix of 60 forward primers for TCR Vbeta segments and 13 reverse primers for TCR Jbeta segments. Sourced from immuneACCESS, this table was stored by TCRdb with only in-frame sequences that have V and J called. A share of the clones is absent; for the studies checked, an unresolved V gene accounts for under half, and the remainder has no known explanation. In all, the sample holds 150,000 to 200,000 clones, and around 83% of those were seen once. The top ten clones comprise 1.7% of the sample. The sequencing input was PBMCs. These receptors were collected from a young woman in good health and CMV-seronegative.

This chain joins TRBV4-1 and TRBJ2-5; 12 bases line up with TRBD2. J lost 5 bases, V lost 2 bases, and 12 bases had no gene match. Per germline, CDR1 MGHRA and CDR2 YSYEKL. CDR3 size: 18 residues. The CDR3 region is CASSQSTSGRMGTETQYF. CDR3 in DNA: TGCGCCAGCAGCCAAAGCACTAGCGGGAGGATGGGTACGGAGACCCAGTACTTC.

The J gene is TRBJ2-3, the V gene TRBV6-1, with 10 bases matching TRBD2. CDR1 and CDR2 (germline): MNHNS, SASEGT. This CDR3 has 14 residues. With 6 bases clipped from V and 6 bases from J, the junction kept 6 bases outside the gene matches. CDR3 loop: CASRGAGGGDTQYF. CDR3 DNA sequence: TGTGCCAGCAGGGGAGCGGGAGGGGGGGATACGCAGTATTTT.

V usage is TRBV6-5 and J usage is TRBJ2-7; D perhaps matches TRBD1 (6 bases). The V end lost 0 bases, the J end lost 2 bases, and 14 bases lay between the germline ends. This CDR3 is 16 amino acids long. Germline CDR1 MNHEY, CDR2 SVGAGI. CDR3 protein: CASSYSTAGEPYEQYF. CDR3 in DNA: TGTGCCAGCAGTTACTCGACGGCAGGGGAACCCTACGAGCAGTACTTC.

This sequence joins TRBV5-1 and TRBJ1-1, with 9 bases lining up with TRBD1. Germline CDR1 SGHRS, CDR2 YFSETQ. The V gene end was trimmed by 2 bases and the J gene end by 4 bases; junction bases not matched to a gene: 3. The CDR3 length is 14 residues. CDR3 nucleotide sequence: TGCGCCAGCAGCTTACAGGGGGCGTCCACTGAAGCTTTCTTT. It yields the protein CASSLQGASTEAFF. Together with reference TRBV5-1 and TRBJ1-1, the CDR3 gives the full variable domain: KAGVTQTPRYLIKTRGQQVTLSCSPISGHRSVSWYQQTPGQGLQFLFEYFSETQRNKGNFPGRFSGRQFSNSRSEMNVSTLELGDSALYLCASSLQGASTEAFFGQGTRLTVV.

The V call is TRBV15, the J call TRBJ1-5; TRBD1 might be the D (6 bases). This CDR3 comprises 14 residues. Germline V gene lookup returns CDR1 LNHNV and CDR2 YYDKDF (reference sequence). The germline V and J ends were trimmed by 4 bases and 7 bases, with 14 bases remaining between them. The DNA of the CDR3 is TGTGCCACCAGCACTCGCCAGACAGGCCAGCCCCAGCATTTT. Amino acid sequence: CATSTRQTGQPQHF.

This chain joins TRBV19 and TRBJ2-4; 7 bases fit TRBD1. Unmatched junction bases numbered 3, after V lost 5 bases and J lost 2 bases. CDR1 LNHDA and CDR2 SQIVND come from the germline V gene (reference sequence). The CDR3 length is 14 residues. CDR3 sequence reads: CASSAQGTKNIQYF. The DNA of the CDR3 is TGTGCCAGTAGTGCACAGGGGACCAAAAACATTCAGTACTTC.

The sample holds a few counts of this clone. This rearrangement joins TRBV4-3 to TRBJ2-7; 10 bases map to TRBD1. Trimming cost V 0 bases and J 3 bases; bases outside gene matches: 8. The germline gives CDR1 LGHNA, CDR2 YSLEER. CDR3 size: 17 residues. CDR3 protein: CASSQEEVDRGFYEQYF. The CDR3 bases are TGCGCCAGCAGCCAAGAGGAGGTGGACAGGGGGTTCTACGAGCAGTACTTC.

The chain is built from TRBV11-2 and TRBJ2-7, with TRBD2 matching 7 bases. With 5 bases clipped from V and 3 bases from J, the junction kept 10 bases outside the gene matches. Germline CDR1 SGHAT, CDR2 FQNNGV. The CDR3 has 15 residues. CDR3 sequence: CASSQTGGLIYEQYF. The CDR3 DNA follows: TGTGCCAGCAGCCAAACCGGGGGGTTAATCTACGAGCAGTACTTC.

This sequence joins TRBV2 and TRBJ2-7, with 7 bases fitting TRBD2. V was pared by 1 base and J by 3 bases, with 6 bases of the junction left unmatched. In germline, CDR1 is SNHLY, CDR2 FYNNEI. The CDR3 totals 15 residues. CDR3 residues: CASSEGLGGGYEQYV. The CDR3 DNA reads as TGTGCCAGCAGTGAAGGGCTGGGGGGGGGCTACGAGCAGTACGTC.

Here the CDR3 DNA reads TGCGCCAGCAGCCATCAGGACAGGGGGCTCACAGATACGCAGTATTTT. Encoded protein: CASSHQDRGLTDTQYF. The gene calls are TRBV5-1 and TRBJ2-3; 11 bases match TRBD1. The CDR3 has 16 amino acids. The V and J ends lost 4 bases and 2 bases, in that order; junction bases with no gene match: 6. Germline V gene lookup returns CDR1 SGHRS and CDR2 YFSETQ.

This clone came up a few times. The rearrangement uses TRBV6-6 and TRBJ2-7; 7 bases fit TRBD1. The CDR3 extends over 16 amino acids. The V segment lost 0 bases and the J segment 3 bases; nucleotides outside the gene matches: 8. The germline V gene has CDR1 MNHNY and CDR2 SVGAGI (reference sequence). CDR3 sequence: CASSYSMGTASYEQYF. The CDR3 nucleotides read TGTGCCAGCAGTTACTCGATGGGGACAGCTAGCTACGAGCAGTACTTC.

The V and J genes are TRBV28 and TRBJ1-1, with 9 bases fitting TRBD1. CDR3 length: 12 residues. V lost 10 bases to trimming and J lost 6 bases; unmatched junction nucleotides: 6. The V gene's germline CDR1 is MDHEN and CDR2 SYDVKM. The CDR3 DNA sequence: TGTGCCACCTCGGGACAGGGTTCTGAAGCTTTCTTT. This gives the protein CATSGQGSEAFF.

The V gene is TRBV7-2, the J gene TRBJ1-5; possibly TRBD1 for D (5 bases). Looked up from germline, CDR1 is SGHTA and CDR2 is FQGNSA. This CDR3 comprises 14 residues. V shed 5 bases and J shed 2 bases, with 10 bases lying between them. The CDR3, as DNA: TGTGCCAGCAGCGGGCCGGGGGGCAATCAGCCCCAGCATTTT. Translated, it gives CASSGPGGNQPQHF.